Described below is a single T cell receptor beta chain sequence and its context. There are 13 residues in the CDR3. Trimming pared 4 bases from V and 4 bases from J, leaving 11 bases between. Germline V CDR1 and CDR2: SGHNT, YYREEE (reference sequence). This entry belongs to a study of a mutant IDH1 vaccine in newly diagnosed glioma. Looking at the study overall: Treated patients comprised approximately 62% males and around 40% females, mean age about 43 years.

The sample's time point: baseline, week 1 (first vaccination visit). Noted treatment: pre-vaccination baseline after standard-of-care therapy. Repertoires were generated with immunoSEQ multiplex PCR, while TCRdb's copy carries only in-frame clones and drops some. The sample carries roughly 50,000 clones, approximately 80% recorded once. This TCR came from a man younger than 35 with glioma. The rearrangement uses TRBV5-4 and TRBJ1-1, with a tentative D call TRBD1 (6 bases). Material: PBMCs, obtained from a glioma patient treated with radiotherapy, temozolomide or both. CDR3: CASSVGGGTEAFF. In DNA form, the CDR3 reads TGTGCCAGCAGCGTAGGGGGAGGCACTGAAGCTTTCTTT.